This T cell receptor (beta chain) was retrieved from a study of T-cell reconstitution after alpha-beta-depleted transplantation in children. Study-level results: Surviving thymic progenitors and recipient T cells were the source of high TCRbeta diversity at day 60 in some patients. One year after transplant, T-cell counts and diversity came mostly from newly produced T cells. Alpha-beta T cells about two months after transplant reportedly derived from several hundred expanded graft clones.

With 9 bases clipped from V and 3 bases from J, the junction kept 15 bases outside the gene matches. CDR3 length equals 16 residues. CDR1 is MDHEN and CDR2 is SYDVKM in the germline V gene. On this clonotype itself: Its antigen is still unknown.

Preparation of the TCRbeta library involved a method that used unique molecular identifiers. TCRdb re-called the PCR reads through MiXCR, storing one row per CDR3 protein. Of about 160,000 distinct CDR3 sequences listed, 11% are singletons. This clonotype was sampled from a boy aged 2-15 years with acute myeloid leukemia, due to receive a stem cell transplant. This sequence joins TRBV28 and TRBJ2-5; 8 nucleotides align to TRBD2. Material: PBMCs, obtained before TCRalphabeta/CD19-depleted stem cell transplant. CDR3 nucleotide sequence: TGTGCCAGTTCCGACGGGGGGGGCGGGAGGAAAGAGACCCAGTACTTC. Residues: CASSDGGGGRKETQYF.